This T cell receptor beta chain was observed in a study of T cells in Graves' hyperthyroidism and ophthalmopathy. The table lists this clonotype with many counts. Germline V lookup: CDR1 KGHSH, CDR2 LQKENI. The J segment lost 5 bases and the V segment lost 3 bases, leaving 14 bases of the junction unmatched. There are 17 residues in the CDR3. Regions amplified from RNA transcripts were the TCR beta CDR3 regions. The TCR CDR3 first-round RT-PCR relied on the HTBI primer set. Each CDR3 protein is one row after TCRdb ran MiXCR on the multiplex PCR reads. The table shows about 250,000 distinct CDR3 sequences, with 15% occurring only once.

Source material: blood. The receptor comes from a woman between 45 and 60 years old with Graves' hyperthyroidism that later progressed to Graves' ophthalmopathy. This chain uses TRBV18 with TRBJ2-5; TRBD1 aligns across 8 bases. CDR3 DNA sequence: TGTGCCAGCTCACCTCGGTACGACAGGGGAACGGGGGAGACCCAGTACTTC. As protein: CASSPRYDRGTGETQYF.